This TCR beta chain derives from a study of vaccination and CD4 T cells after COVID-19. Study-wide background: Cultures designated as controls were supplied with a CEFX pool, an HIV-1 Nef pool, or no peptide. Overall study results and limits: Convalescent patients displayed a median 86.3% of reactive clones emerging only post-vaccination.

Scientists ran DNA taken from cultured CD4+ T cells through the Oncomine TCR Beta short-read assay for sequencing. TCRdb passed the PCR reads through MiXCR, listing each CDR3 protein once. The sample yields 10,000 to 15,000 distinct CDR3 sequences, roughly 30% seen once. From germline, CDR1 is GTSNPN and CDR2 SVGIG (reference sequence). V lost 1 base and J 0 bases, leaving 13 bases between the germline ends. There are 16 residues in the CDR3. This clonotype occurred a few times. What it binds is not known. Regarding treatment: roughly 10-day PBMC culture with coronavirus spike peptide pools or control peptides (ViraFEST assay).

The J gene is TRBJ2-1, the V gene TRBV30; D is possibly TRBD2 (5 bases). The sample in question was CD4+ T cells from blood, cultured in vitro, obtained before SARS-CoV-2 vaccination. This sequence was found in a human donor who received a COVID-19 vaccine. The CDR3: CAWSGLALSSYNEQFF. Written as DNA, the CDR3 is TGTGCCTGGAGTGGCCTAGCCCTGAGCTCCTACAATGAGCAGTTCTTC. Supplemented by reference TRBV30 and TRBJ2-1, the full variable domain reads SQTIHQWPATLVQPVGSPLSLECTVEGTSNPNLYWYRQAAGRGLQLLFYSVGIGQISSEVPQNLSASRPQDRQFILSSKKLLLSDSGFYLCAWSGLALSSYNEQFFGPGTRLTVL.